This TCR beta chain was found in a study of T cells in localized non-small cell lung cancer. General study results and limits: Sequencing was limited to one tumor region, leaving the possibility of heterogeneity open.

This CDR3 is built from 15 residues. V trimming: 5 bases; J trimming: 4 bases; junction bases outside the gene matches: 7. In germline, CDR1 is LNHDA, CDR2 SQIVND (reference sequence). Generated by immunoSEQ multiplex PCR, the TCRdb table keeps only in-frame clones and is missing some. The sample includes about 2,200 clones, about a quarter of them seen just once. Adjacent lung tissue lacking atypia was obtained at a distance of at least 2 cm from the tumor margin. To note about this clone: Its antigen is not known.

The V gene is TRBV19, the J gene TRBJ2-3, with 9 bases matching TRBD2. The sequenced sample was normal lung tissue next to the tumor, obtained before any cancer treatment. This clonotype was sampled from a man between 40 and 70 years old with stage III lung adenocarcinoma. The CDR3 here is CASSPGLAQADTQYF. CDR3 sequence (DNA): TGTGCCAGTAGTCCGGGACTAGCTCAGGCAGATACGCAGTATTTT.